This TCR beta chain was obtained from a study of cytomegalovirus exposure and HLA in healthy donors. Study-wide results and limits: Sequencing depth roughly uniform across donors was assumed in presence/absence analyses.

Per germline, CDR1 SNHLY and CDR2 FYNNEI. The V gene lost 4 bases and the J gene lost 3 bases, with 10 bases spanning the gap. CDR3 length: 13 residues. With respect to this clone: No antigen is known for it.

The PCR made use of 60 Vbeta and 13 Jbeta primers. Profiled with immunoSEQ multiplex PCR; TCRdb holds only in-frame clones, not every one. The sample shows roughly 70,000 clones, around 87% of them seen only once. Source material: PBMCs. The sequence derives from a woman younger than 45 in good health and CMV-seropositive. The chain employs TRBV2 and TRBJ2-7; TRBD1 might be the D (5 bases). DNA for the CDR3: TGTGCCAGCAGTGGGCTAGGACACTACGAGCAGTACTTC. Its protein is CASSGLGHYEQYF.